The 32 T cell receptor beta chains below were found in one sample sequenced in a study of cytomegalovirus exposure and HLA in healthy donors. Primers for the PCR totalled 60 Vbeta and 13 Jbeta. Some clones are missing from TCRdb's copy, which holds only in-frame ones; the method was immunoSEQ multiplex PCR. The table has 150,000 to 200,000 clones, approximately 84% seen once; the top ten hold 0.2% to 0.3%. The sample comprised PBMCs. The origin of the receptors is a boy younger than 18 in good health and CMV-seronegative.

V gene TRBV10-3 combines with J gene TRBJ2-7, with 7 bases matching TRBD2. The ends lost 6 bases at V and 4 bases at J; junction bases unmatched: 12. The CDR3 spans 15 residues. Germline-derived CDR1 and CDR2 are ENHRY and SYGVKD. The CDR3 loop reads CAISERERTNYEQYF. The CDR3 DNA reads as TGTGCCATCAGCGAGCGGGAACGAACCAATTACGAGCAGTACTTC.

The DNA for the CDR3 is TGCGCCAGCAGCGCTTGGGACAGCTCCTACGAGCAGTACTTC. Its translation is CASSAWDSSYEQYF. V gene TRBV4-3 combines with J gene TRBJ2-7, with TRBD1 matching over 7 bases. Germline-derived CDR1 and CDR2 are LGHNA and YSLEER. The CDR3 length is 14 residues. Germline trimming cut 5 bases from V and 0 bases from J; bases unmatched to any gene: 4.

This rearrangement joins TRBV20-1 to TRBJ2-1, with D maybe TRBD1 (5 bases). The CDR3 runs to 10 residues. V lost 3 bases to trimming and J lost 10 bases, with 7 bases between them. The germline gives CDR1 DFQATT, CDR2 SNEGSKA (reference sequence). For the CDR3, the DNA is TGCAGTGCTAGTTCAGGGGAGCAGTTCTTC. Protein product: CSASSGEQFF.

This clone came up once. CDR3 protein: CASSLTRCAGCTEAFF. Written as DNA, the CDR3 is TGTGCCAGCAGCTTAACCCGATGTGCGGGATGTACTGAAGCTTTCTTT. The chain carries TRBV7-2 and TRBJ1-1; no reliable D call. The germline V gene encodes CDR1 SGHTA and CDR2 FQGNSA. The CDR3 runs to 16 residues. Trimming stripped 2 bases from V and 5 bases from J, with 18 bases between.

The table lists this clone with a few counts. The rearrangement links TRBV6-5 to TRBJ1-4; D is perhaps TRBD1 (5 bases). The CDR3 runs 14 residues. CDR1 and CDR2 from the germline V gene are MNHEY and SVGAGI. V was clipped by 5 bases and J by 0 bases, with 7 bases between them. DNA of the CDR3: TGTGCCAGCAGTGTGACAGCAACTAATGAAAAACTGTTTTTT. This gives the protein CASSVTATNEKLFF.

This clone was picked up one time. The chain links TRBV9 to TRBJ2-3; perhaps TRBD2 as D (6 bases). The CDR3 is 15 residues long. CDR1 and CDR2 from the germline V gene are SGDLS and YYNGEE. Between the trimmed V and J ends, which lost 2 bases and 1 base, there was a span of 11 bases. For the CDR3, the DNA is TGTGCCAGCAGCGTCATAGCGGATCGCACAGATACGCAGTATTTT. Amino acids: CASSVIADRTDTQYF.

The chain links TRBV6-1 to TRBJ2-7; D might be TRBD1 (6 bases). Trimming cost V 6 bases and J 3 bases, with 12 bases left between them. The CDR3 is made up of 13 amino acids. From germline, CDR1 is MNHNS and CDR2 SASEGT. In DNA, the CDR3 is TGTGCCAGCAGCCTCCGGGACATCTACGAGCAGTACTTC. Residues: CASSLRDIYEQYF.

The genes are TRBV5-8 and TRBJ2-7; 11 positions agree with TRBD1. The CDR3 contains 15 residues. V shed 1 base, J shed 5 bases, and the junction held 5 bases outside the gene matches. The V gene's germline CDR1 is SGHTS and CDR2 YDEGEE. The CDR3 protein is CASSLQDRGPDEQYF. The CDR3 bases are TGTGCCAGCAGCTTGCAGGACAGGGGGCCAGACGAGCAGTACTTC.

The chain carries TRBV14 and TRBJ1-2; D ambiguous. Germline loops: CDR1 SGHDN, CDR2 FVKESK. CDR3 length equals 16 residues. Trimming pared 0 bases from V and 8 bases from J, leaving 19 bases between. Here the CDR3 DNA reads TGTGCCAGCAGCCAAGATCCGGCGGGTGCTAACGGGGGCTACACCTTC. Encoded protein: CASSQDPAGANGGYTF.

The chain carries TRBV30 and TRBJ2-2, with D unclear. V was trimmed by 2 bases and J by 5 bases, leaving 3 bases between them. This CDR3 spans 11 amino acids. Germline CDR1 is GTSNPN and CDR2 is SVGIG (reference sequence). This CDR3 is CAWSYTGELFF. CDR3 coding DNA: TGTGCCTGGAGTTATACCGGGGAGCTGTTTTTT.

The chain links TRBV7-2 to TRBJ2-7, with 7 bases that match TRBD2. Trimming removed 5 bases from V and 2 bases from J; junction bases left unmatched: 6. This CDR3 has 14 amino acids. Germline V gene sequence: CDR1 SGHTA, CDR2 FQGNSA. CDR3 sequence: CASSVTGGPYEQYF. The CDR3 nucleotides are TGTGCCAGCAGCGTAACGGGAGGTCCCTACGAGCAGTACTTC.

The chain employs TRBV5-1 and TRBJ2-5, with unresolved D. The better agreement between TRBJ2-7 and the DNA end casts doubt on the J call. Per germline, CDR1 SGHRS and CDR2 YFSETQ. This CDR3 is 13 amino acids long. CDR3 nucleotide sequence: TGCGCCAGCAGCTTGGCCCCGTTCTACGAGCAGTACTTC. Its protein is CASSLAPFYEQYF.

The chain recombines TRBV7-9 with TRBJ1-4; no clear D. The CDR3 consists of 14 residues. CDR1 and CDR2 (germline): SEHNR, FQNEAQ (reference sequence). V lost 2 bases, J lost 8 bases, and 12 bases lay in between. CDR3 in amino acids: CASSLLRQPEKLFF. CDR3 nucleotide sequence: TGTGCCAGCAGCTTATTGCGGCAACCGGAAAAACTGTTTTTT.

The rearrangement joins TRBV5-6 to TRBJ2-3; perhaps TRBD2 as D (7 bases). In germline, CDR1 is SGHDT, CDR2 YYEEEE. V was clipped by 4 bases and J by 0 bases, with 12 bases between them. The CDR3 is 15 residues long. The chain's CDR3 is CASSREDRSTDTQYF. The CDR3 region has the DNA TGTGCCAGCAGCCGGGAGGACAGAAGCACAGATACGCAGTATTTT. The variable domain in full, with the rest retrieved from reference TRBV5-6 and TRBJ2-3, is DAGVTQSPTHLIKTRGQQVTLRCSPKSGHDTVSWYQQALGQGPQFIFQYYEEEERQRGNFPDRFSGHQFPNYSSELNVNALLLGDSALYLCASSREDRSTDTQYFGPGTRLTVL.

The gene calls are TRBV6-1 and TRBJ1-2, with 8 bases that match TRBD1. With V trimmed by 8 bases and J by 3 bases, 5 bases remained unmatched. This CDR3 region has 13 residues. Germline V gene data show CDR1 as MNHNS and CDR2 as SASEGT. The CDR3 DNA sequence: TGTGCCAGCGACAGGGGAAGGGACTATGGCTACACCTTC. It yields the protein CASDRGRDYGYTF.

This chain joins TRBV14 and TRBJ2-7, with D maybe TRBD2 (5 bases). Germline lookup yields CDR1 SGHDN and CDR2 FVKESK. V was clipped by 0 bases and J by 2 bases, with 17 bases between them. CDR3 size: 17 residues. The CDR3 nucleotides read TGTGCCAGCAGCCAAGAATTGTCCCCGGGGTATGCCTACGAGCAGTACTTC. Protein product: CASSQELSPGYAYEQYF.

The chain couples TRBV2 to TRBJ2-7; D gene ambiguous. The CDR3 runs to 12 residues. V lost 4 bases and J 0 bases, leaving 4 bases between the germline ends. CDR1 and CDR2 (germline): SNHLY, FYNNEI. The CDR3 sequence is CASSASSYEQYF. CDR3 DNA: TGTGCCAGCAGTGCTAGCTCCTACGAGCAGTACTTC.

CDR3 sequence reads: CASSPGDRTYEQYF. CDR3 DNA: TGCGCCAGCAGCCCGGGAGACAGAACCTACGAGCAGTACTTC. V usage is TRBV10-1 and J usage is TRBJ2-7; TRBD2 is a possible D gene (6 bases). This CDR3 spans 14 amino acids. Germline values: CDR1 WNHNN, CDR2 SYGVQD (reference sequence). The germline V and J ends were trimmed by 6 bases and 2 bases, with 14 bases remaining between them.

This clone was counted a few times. DNA for the CDR3: TGTGCCAGCAGCGTAGCGGACAGATTCTACGAGCAGTACTTC. Translating it yields CASSVADRFYEQYF. The chain carries TRBV9 and TRBJ2-7; D possibly corresponds to TRBD1 (6 bases). The CDR3 has 14 amino acids. Trimming left V 0 bases short and J 3 bases short, with 10 bases between. Germline V gives CDR1 SGDLS, CDR2 YYNGEE.

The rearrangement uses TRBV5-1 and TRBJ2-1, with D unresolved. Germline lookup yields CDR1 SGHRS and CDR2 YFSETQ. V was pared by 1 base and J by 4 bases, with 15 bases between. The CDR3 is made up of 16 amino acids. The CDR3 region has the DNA TGCGCCAGCAGCTTGTTGGGCTTTCGGCCTTACAATGAGCAGTTCTTC. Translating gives CASSLLGFRPYNEQFF. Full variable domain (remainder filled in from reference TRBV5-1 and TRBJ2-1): KAGVTQTPRYLIKTRGQQVTLSCSPISGHRSVSWYQQTPGQGLQFLFEYFSETQRNKGNFPGRFSGRQFSNSRSEMNVSTLELGDSALYLCASSLLGFRPYNEQFFGPGTRLTVL.

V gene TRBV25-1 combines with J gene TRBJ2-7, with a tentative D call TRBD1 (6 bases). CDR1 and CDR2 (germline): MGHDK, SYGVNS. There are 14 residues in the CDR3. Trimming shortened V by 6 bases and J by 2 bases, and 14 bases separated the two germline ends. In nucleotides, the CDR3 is TGTGCCAGCAGCCTGCCGGACAGACCCTACGAGCAGTACTTC. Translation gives CASSLPDRPYEQYF.

CDR3 bases: TGTGCCAGCAGTTTAGCGGGGGCACCAGATACGCAGTATTTT. Protein sequence: CASSLAGAPDTQYF. V is TRBV27 and J is TRBJ2-3; a weak D match, TRBD2 (7 bases). This CDR3 has 14 amino acids. V dropped 2 bases and J dropped 4 bases, with 10 bases sitting between them. Germline CDR1 and CDR2: MNHEY and SMNVEV (reference sequence).

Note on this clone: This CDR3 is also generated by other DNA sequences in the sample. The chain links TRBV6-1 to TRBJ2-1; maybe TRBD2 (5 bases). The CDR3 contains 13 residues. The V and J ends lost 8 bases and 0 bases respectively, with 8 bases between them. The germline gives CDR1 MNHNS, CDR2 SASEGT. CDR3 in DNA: TGTGCCAGCGGGAGTCCCTCCTACAATGAGCAGTTCTTC. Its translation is CASGSPSYNEQFF.

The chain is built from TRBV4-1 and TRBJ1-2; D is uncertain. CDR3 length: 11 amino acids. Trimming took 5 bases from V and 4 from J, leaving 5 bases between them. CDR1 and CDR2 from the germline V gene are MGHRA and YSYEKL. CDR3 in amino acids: CASSGVYGYTF. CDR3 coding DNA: TGCGCCAGCAGCGGAGTCTATGGCTACACCTTC.

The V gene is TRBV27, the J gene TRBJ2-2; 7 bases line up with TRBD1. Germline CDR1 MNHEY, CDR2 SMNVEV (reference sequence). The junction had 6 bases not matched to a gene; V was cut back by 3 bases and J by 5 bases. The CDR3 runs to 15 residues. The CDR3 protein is CASSFLGQLTGELFF. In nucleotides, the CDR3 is TGTGCCAGCAGTTTTCTGGGACAGTTGACCGGGGAGCTGTTTTTT.

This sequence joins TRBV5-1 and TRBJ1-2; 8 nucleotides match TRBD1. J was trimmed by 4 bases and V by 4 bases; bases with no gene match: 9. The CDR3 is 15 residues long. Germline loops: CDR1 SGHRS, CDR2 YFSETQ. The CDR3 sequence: CASSEGQGTLYGYTF. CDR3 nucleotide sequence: TGCGCCAGCAGCGAAGGACAGGGCACCCTCTATGGCTACACCTTC.

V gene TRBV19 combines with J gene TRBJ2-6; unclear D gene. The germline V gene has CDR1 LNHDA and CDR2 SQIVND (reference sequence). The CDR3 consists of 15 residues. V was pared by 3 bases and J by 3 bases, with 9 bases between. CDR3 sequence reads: CASSIRALGANVLTF. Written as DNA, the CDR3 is TGTGCCAGTAGTATCCGCGCGCTTGGGGCCAACGTCCTGACTTTC.

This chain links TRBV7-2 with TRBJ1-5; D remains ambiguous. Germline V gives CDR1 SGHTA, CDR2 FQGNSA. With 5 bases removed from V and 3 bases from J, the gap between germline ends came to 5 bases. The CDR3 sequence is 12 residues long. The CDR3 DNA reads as TGTGCCAGCAGCCCACACAATCAGCCCCAGCATTTT. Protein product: CASSPHNQPQHF.

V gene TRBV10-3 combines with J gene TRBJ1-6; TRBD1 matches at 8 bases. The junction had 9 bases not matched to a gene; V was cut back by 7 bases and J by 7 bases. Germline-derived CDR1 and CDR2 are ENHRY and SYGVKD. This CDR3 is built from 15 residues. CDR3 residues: CAINRDRRGNSPLHF. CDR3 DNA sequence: TGTGCCATCAACCGGGACAGGCGAGGGAATTCACCCCTCCACTTT.

The CDR3 spells CASSGRQNYEQYF. The CDR3 region has the DNA TGTGCCAGCAGTGGGAGACAAAACTACGAGCAGTACTTC. The chain uses TRBV6-6 and TRBJ2-7; perhaps TRBD2 as D (5 bases). The CDR3 loop spans 13 amino acids. The V end lost 5 bases, the J end lost 3 bases, and 11 bases lay between the germline ends. The germline gives CDR1 MNHNY, CDR2 SVGAGI (reference sequence).

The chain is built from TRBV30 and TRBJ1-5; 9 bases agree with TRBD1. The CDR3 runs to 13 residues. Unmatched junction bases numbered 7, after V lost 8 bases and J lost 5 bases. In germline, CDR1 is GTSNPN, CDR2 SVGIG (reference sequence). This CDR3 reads CAHGTGNDQPQHF. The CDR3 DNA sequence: TGTGCCCACGGGACAGGGAATGATCAGCCCCAGCATTTT.

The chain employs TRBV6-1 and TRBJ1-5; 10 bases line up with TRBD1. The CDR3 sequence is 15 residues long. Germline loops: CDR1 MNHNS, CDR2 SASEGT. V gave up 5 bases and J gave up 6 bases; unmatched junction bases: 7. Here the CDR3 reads CASSPTGGRRQPQHF. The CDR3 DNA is TGTGCCAGCAGTCCGACAGGGGGCCGTCGTCAGCCCCAGCATTTT.